Below are 25 T cell receptor beta chains sequenced from a single sample in a study of T cell responses to AZD1222 COVID-19 vaccine. Libraries were prepared by immunoSEQ multiplex PCR; TCRdb keeps only in-frame clonotypes and omits some of them. The sample has roughly 140,000 clones, around nine tenths seen once. This specimen was peripheral blood, taken on day 0 of AZD1222 vaccination. These receptors originate from an adult in good health.

The rearrangement links TRBV6-5 to TRBJ2-7; no reliable D call. The V end was cut by 0 bases, the J end by 2 bases, with 14 bases between. The length of the CDR3 is 16 residues. Germline CDR1 and CDR2: MNHEY and SVGAGI. CDR3 DNA: TGTGCCAGCAGTTACTCGGTCAACCGGCCCACCTACGAGCAGTACTTC. Its protein is CASSYSVNRPTYEQYF.

The chain employs TRBV7-9 and TRBJ2-5, with D maybe TRBD2 (6 bases). The length of the CDR3 is 14 residues. V was clipped by 1 base and J by 4 bases, with 10 bases between them. Germline assignment: CDR1 SEHNR and CDR2 FQNEAQ (reference sequence). CDR3 loop: CASSLGAGRETQYF. CDR3 bases: TGTGCCAGCAGCTTAGGGGCGGGGAGAGAGACCCAGTACTTC.

This chain links TRBV28 with TRBJ1-1, with D maybe TRBD1 (6 bases). Germline V CDR1 and CDR2: MDHEN, SYDVKM. The germline V and J ends were trimmed by 5 bases and 7 bases, with 14 bases remaining between them. The CDR3 covers 13 residues. CDR3 nucleotides: TGTGCCAGCAGTGGGAACAGGGCCGGTGAAGCTTTCTTT. Its protein is CASSGNRAGEAFF.

This sequence joins TRBV5-5 and TRBJ1-1, with D hard to call. This CDR3 comprises 13 residues. Germline V gives CDR1 SGHKS, CDR2 YYEKEE (reference sequence). V lost 0 bases and J lost 6, with 9 bases in between. The CDR3 coding sequence is TGTGCCAGCAGCTTGGGTAGGGCCGCTGAAGCTTTCTTT. Its protein product is CASSLGRAAEAFF.

This clone was observed once. The chain employs TRBV3-1 (or the pseudogene TRBV3-2) and TRBJ2-7; 9 nucleotides agree with TRBD1. Per the germline V gene, CDR1 is LGHDT and CDR2 is YNNKEL (reference sequence). CDR3 length: 15 amino acids. After removal of 7 bases from V and 0 bases from J, the junction contained 7 bases not matched to a gene. The CDR3 is CASTWTGVSSYEQYF. The CDR3 DNA is TGTGCCAGCACCTGGACAGGGGTCAGCTCCTACGAGCAGTACTTC.

V is TRBV4-3 and J is TRBJ1-6; 7 bases are a match to TRBD1. The trim removed 2 bases at V and 7 bases at J, leaving 2 bases unmatched. The CDR3 extends over 14 amino acids. The germline gives CDR1 LGHNA, CDR2 YSLEER. CDR3 sequence reads: CASSQQGGNSPLHF. CDR3 in DNA: TGCGCCAGCAGCCAACAGGGGGGGAATTCACCCCTCCACTTT.

The chain is built from TRBV28 and TRBJ2-3, with D possibly called TRBD1 or TRBD2 (6 bases each). V lost 3 bases, J lost 5 bases, and 21 bases lay in between. This CDR3 has 17 residues. Germline CDR1 and CDR2: MDHEN and SYDVKM. The CDR3 region has the DNA TGTGCCAGCAGTTTCCCGAGGGGGACTCACCGGGAAGATACGCAGTATTTT. It yields the protein CASSFPRGTHREDTQYF. Full variable domain (remainder filled in from reference TRBV28 and TRBJ2-3): DVKVTQSSRYLVKRTGEKVFLECVQDMDHENMFWYRQDPGLGLRLIYFSYDVKMKEKGDIPEGYSVSREKKERFSLILESASTNQTSMYLCASSFPRGTHREDTQYFGPGTRLTVL.

A single count supports this clone. V gene TRBV2 combines with J gene TRBJ2-1, with D unresolved. Germline loops: CDR1 SNHLY, CDR2 FYNNEI. The CDR3 has 13 residues. V was trimmed by 4 bases and J by 3 bases, leaving 7 bases between them. In nucleotides, the CDR3 is TGTGCCAGCAGTGGTGCGTTCTACAATGAGCAGTTCTTC. Translating it yields CASSGAFYNEQFF.

This chain uses TRBV20-1 with TRBJ1-5; unclear D gene. The CDR3 spans 11 residues. Between the trimmed V and J ends, which lost 4 bases and 5 bases, there was a span of 6 bases. The germline gives CDR1 DFQATT, CDR2 SNEGSKA (reference sequence). CDR3 residues: CSAIADQPQHF. DNA for the CDR3: TGCAGTGCTATTGCCGATCAGCCCCAGCATTTT.

This clone was seen only once. The chain joins TRBV28 to TRBJ1-4, with D maybe TRBD1 (5 bases). The CDR3 has 14 amino acids. Trimming stripped 6 bases from V and 4 bases from J, with 12 bases between. Germline lookup yields CDR1 MDHEN and CDR2 SYDVKM. In DNA form, the CDR3 reads TGTGCCAGCAGCGTTCAGGGTGTTAATGAAAAACTGTTTTTT. It is translated as CASSVQGVNEKLFF.

The chain links TRBV5-4 to TRBJ1-1, with 7 positions matching TRBD1. The V and J ends lost 2 bases and 1 base, in that order; junction bases with no gene match: 5. The CDR3 length is 15 residues. Germline lookup yields CDR1 SGHNT and CDR2 YYREEE (reference sequence). CDR3 loop: CASSLIGQENTEAFF. CDR3 nucleotides: TGTGCCAGCAGCTTAATAGGACAGGAGAACACTGAAGCTTTCTTT.

Here the CDR3 reads CASNEGYSAETQYF. In DNA form, the CDR3 reads TGCGCCAGCAACGAGGGATATTCGGCTGAGACCCAGTACTTC. The rearrangement uses TRBV5-1 and TRBJ2-5; D possibly corresponds to TRBD2 (5 bases). V was shortened by 6 bases and J by 5 bases, with 17 bases between the two germline ends. CDR1 SGHRS and CDR2 YFSETQ come from the germline V gene. The CDR3 covers 14 residues.

V usage is TRBV9 and J usage is TRBJ2-3; 9 nucleotides agree with TRBD2. CDR3 length: 17 amino acids. With 2 bases clipped from V and 4 bases from J, the junction kept 11 bases outside the gene matches. Germline V gene sequence: CDR1 SGDLS, CDR2 YYNGEE. This CDR3 is CASSVPGGTSGSDTQYF. CDR3 nucleotides: TGTGCCAGCAGCGTCCCCGGGGGTACTAGCGGGTCAGATACGCAGTATTTT.

The chain joins TRBV28 to TRBJ2-1, with TRBD2 matching over 11 bases. The CDR3 has 15 amino acids. Per the germline V gene, CDR1 is MDHEN and CDR2 is SYDVKM. After removal of 2 bases from V and 4 bases from J, the junction contained 1 base not matched to a gene. The CDR3 nucleotides read TGTGCCAGCAGTTTAGGGACTAGCGGATACAATGAGCAGTTCTTC. This encodes CASSLGTSGYNEQFF. Full variable domain (missing parts from reference TRBV28 and TRBJ2-1): DVKVTQSSRYLVKRTGEKVFLECVQDMDHENMFWYRQDPGLGLRLIYFSYDVKMKEKGDIPEGYSVSREKKERFSLILESASTNQTSMYLCASSLGTSGYNEQFFGPGTRLTVL.

Notes on this clone: Other DNA sequences in this specimen translate into the identical CDR3. In DNA form, the CDR3 reads TGCAGTGCTAGAGGGAACACTGAAGCTTTCTTT. Its translation is CSARGNTEAFF. The chain has TRBV20-1 and TRBJ1-1, with no clear D. This CDR3 has 11 amino acids. Per germline, CDR1 DFQATT and CDR2 SNEGSKA (reference sequence). V lost 1 base, J lost 1 base, and 1 base lay in between.

This CDR3 is CASQDRGSYNEQFF. CDR3 sequence (DNA): TGTGCCAGCCAGGACAGGGGGTCATACAATGAGCAGTTCTTC. The rearrangement joins TRBV2 to TRBJ2-1; 10 positions agree with TRBD1. CDR1 and CDR2 from the germline V gene are SNHLY and FYNNEI. This CDR3 spans 14 amino acids. The V and J ends lost 8 bases and 4 bases, in that order; junction bases with no gene match: 5.

This clone has only one observation. The chain carries TRBV30 and TRBJ2-7, with D unresolved. The CDR3 extends over 11 amino acids. Germline values: CDR1 GTSNPN, CDR2 SVGIG (reference sequence). Between the trimmed V and J ends, which lost 2 bases and 6 bases, there was a span of 8 bases. The CDR3 reads CAWSQASEQYF. The CDR3 DNA reads as TGTGCCTGGAGTCAGGCCAGCGAGCAGTACTTC.

The CDR3 sequence: CASSPVRQGRYEQYF. DNA of the CDR3: TGTGCCAGCAGTCCGGTTCGACAGGGGCGCTACGAGCAGTACTTC. The chain joins TRBV6-2 or TRBV6-3 to TRBJ2-7, with 8 bases fitting TRBD1. CDR3 length: 15 residues. CDR1 and CDR2 (germline): MNHEY, SVGEGT. The V and J ends lost 5 bases and 3 bases, in that order; junction bases with no gene match: 9.

The genes are TRBV27 and TRBJ1-6, with 11 bases identical to TRBD1. This CDR3 region has 14 residues. Germline lookup yields CDR1 MNHEY and CDR2 SMNVEV (reference sequence). Trimming took 4 bases from V and 13 from J; bases not matched to a gene: 6. The CDR3: CASSWTGGEGPLHF. CDR3 in DNA: TGTGCCAGCAGTTGGACAGGGGGCGAGGGCCCCCTCCACTTT.

The chain employs TRBV19 and TRBJ1-1; D perhaps matches TRBD1 (6 bases). Germline V gives CDR1 LNHDA, CDR2 SQIVND (reference sequence). This CDR3 has 15 residues. V was pared by 5 bases and J by 4 bases, with 17 bases between. In DNA form, the CDR3 reads TGTGCCAGTAGTGGCCTGCGGGGGCGGGGCACTGAAGCTTTCTTT. This translates into CASSGLRGRGTEAFF. The whole variable domain, remainder taken from reference TRBV19 and TRBJ1-1, is DGGITQSPKYLFRKEGQNVTLSCEQNLNHDAMYWYRQDPGQGLRLIYYSQIVNDFQKGDIAEGYSVSREKKESFPLTVTSAQKNPTAFYLCASSGLRGRGTEAFFGQGTRLTVV.

About this clone: Germline and junction disagree at one end, which may indicate a read error. This chain joins TRBV7-7 and TRBJ2-1, with D unclear. There are 13 residues in the CDR3. Germline loops: CDR1 SSHAT, CDR2 FNYEAQ (reference sequence). The CDR3 coding sequence is TGTGCTAGCAGCTCCCTCCCTAGCAATGAGCAGTTCTTC. As protein: CASSSLPSNEQFF.

The chain links TRBV14 to TRBJ1-4; D possibly corresponds to TRBD1 (6 bases). CDR3 size: 19 residues. V shed 4 bases and J shed 5 bases, with 26 bases lying between them. CDR1 and CDR2 from the germline V gene are SGHDN and FVKESK. The CDR3 coding sequence is TGTGCCAGCAGCCCCGTTAACAGGGCTCCCCGTGGACCGAATGAAAAACTGTTTTTT. Translating gives CASSPVNRAPRGPNEKLFF.

The chain has TRBV5-6 and TRBJ2-7; 13 positions match TRBD2. The trim removed 4 bases at V and 11 bases at J, leaving 3 bases unmatched. From germline, CDR1 is SGHDT and CDR2 YYEEEE. This CDR3 contains 12 residues. DNA for the CDR3: TGTGCCAGCAGCGGGACTAGCGGGATGAAGTACTTC. The encoded protein is CASSGTSGMKYF. Complete variable domain (other parts from reference TRBV5-6 and TRBJ2-7): DAGVTQSPTHLIKTRGQQVTLRCSPKSGHDTVSWYQQALGQGPQFIFQYYEEEERQRGNFPDRFSGHQFPNYSSELNVNALLLGDSALYLCASSGTSGMKYFGPGTRLTVT.

The chain employs TRBV12-3 or TRBV12-4 and TRBJ1-2, with D possibly matching TRBD1 (5 bases). Trimming took 5 bases from V and 0 from J, leaving 7 bases between them. The CDR3 length is 13 residues. This CDR3 reads CASSRQPNYGYTF. CDR3 bases: TGTGCCAGCAGTCGACAGCCTAACTATGGCTACACCTTC.

The CDR3 nucleotides are TGTGCCAGCAGCGGTCGGGGACAGGACTCTGGGGCCAACGTCCTGACTTTC. Encoded protein: CASSGRGQDSGANVLTF. V gene TRBV7-8 combines with J gene TRBJ2-6; 8 bases align to TRBD1. This CDR3 is built from 17 residues. J lost 0 bases, V lost 5 bases, and 6 bases had no gene match. CDR1 is SGHVS, CDR2 FQNEAQ, per germline. The full variable domain, its missing parts supplied by reference TRBV7-8 and TRBJ2-6, is GAGVSQSPRYKVAKRGQDVALRCDPISGHVSLFWYQQALGQGPEFLTYFQNEAQLDKSGLPSDRFFAERPEGSVSTLKIQRTQQEDSAVYLCASSGRGQDSGANVLTFGAGSRLTVL.